Listed below are T cell receptor beta chains from one sample, sequenced in a study of cytomegalovirus exposure and HLA in healthy donors. The repertoire was sequenced with immunoSEQ multiplex PCR; TCRdb's copy has only in-frame clones and lacks some. The repertoire has around 130,000 clones, 65% to 80% of them found once; the top ten carry 1.5%. Input material: PBMCs. These receptors all come from a woman aged 18-35 years in good health and CMV-seronegative. Both conserved end residues are part of each CDR3. The D gene is left open where the match is weak. Clone sizes are given selectively: once, few, many, or a class where the clone is expanded.

d_gene,v_gene,j_gene,abundance,CDR3aa,CDR3nt
-,TRBV4-1,TRBJ2-5,-,CASSQGLDSTTQETQYF,TGCGCCAGCAGCCAAGGCCTCGACAGTACAACGCAAGAGACCCAGTACTTC
-,TRBV25-1,TRBJ1-2,-,CASSGSLQGGGFSYGYTF,TGTGCCAGCAGTGGATCACTCCAAGGCGGCGGCTTTTCCTATGGCTACACCTTC
-,TRBV5-1,TRBJ2-3,once,CASSLVGDEDTQYF,TGCGCCAGCAGCTTGGTAGGGGATGAAGATACGCAGTATTTT
-,TRBV14,TRBJ2-7,-,CASSPIGAGYEQYF,TGTGCCAGCAGCCCGATAGGTGCCGGGTACGAGCAGTACTTC
-,TRBV27,TRBJ1-5,-,CASSFSRSDTTNQPQHF,TGTGCCAGCAGTTTCTCGCGGTCGGACACCACCAATCAGCCCCAGCATTTT
-,TRBV2,TRBJ2-6,-,CASSARAEAGANVLTF,TGTGCCAGCAGTGCGCGGGCCGAAGCTGGGGCCAACGTCCTGACTTTC
TRBD1,TRBV6-5,TRBJ1-2,-,CASGRQGGDYGYTF,TGTGCCAGCGGTAGACAGGGGGGGGACTATGGCTACACCTTC
-,TRBV4-1,TRBJ1-1,-,CASSIQSMNTEAFF,TGCGCCAGCAGCATACAGAGCATGAACACTGAAGCTTTCTTT
TRBD1,TRBV6-1,TRBJ2-2,-,CASSGLPGGGHGELFF,TGTGCCAGCAGTGGGCTACCAGGGGGCGGACACGGGGAGCTGTTTTTT
TRBD2,TRBV15,TRBJ2-1,-,CATSRTSVNEQFF,TGTGCCACCAGCAGAACTAGCGTGAATGAGCAGTTCTTC
-,TRBV6-5,TRBJ1-2,-,CASSYNTGTGGYTF,TGTGCCAGCAGTTACAACACGGGAACGGGTGGCTACACCTTC
-,TRBV25-1,TRBJ1-2,-,CATLRGDGYTF,TGTGCCACCCTCCGGGGAGATGGCTACACCTTC
TRBD2,TRBV30,TRBJ2-3,few,CAWSEAGGGDTQYF,TGTGCCTGGAGTGAAGCGGGAGGGGGAGATACGCAGTATTTT
-,TRBV1,TRBJ2-7,-,CTSSQTSPRRDSDEQYF,TGCACCAGCAGCCAAACATCTCCTAGGCGGGATTCGGACGAGCAGTACTTC
-,TRBV7-9,TRBJ1-3,-,CASSLVSAGSGNTIYF,TGTGCCAGCAGCTTAGTATCCGCGGGCTCTGGAAACACCATATATTTT
TRBD2,TRBV11-2,TRBJ2-1,-,CASSLTILSGRNYNEQFF,TGTGCCAGCAGCTTGACAATCCTAAGCGGGAGGAATTACAATGAGCAGTTCTTC
-,TRBV6-1,TRBJ1-5,-,CASSEDRIHQPQHF,TGTGCCAGCAGTGAAGATCGTATCCATCAGCCCCAGCATTTT
TRBD1,TRBV4-1,TRBJ2-7,-,CASSQVPRTGNYEQYF,TGCGCCAGCAGCCAAGTACCCCGGACAGGGAATTACGAGCAGTACTTC
-,TRBV2,TRBJ2-2,-,CASKFQGGNTGELFF,TGTGCCAGCAAATTTCAGGGGGGGAACACCGGGGAGCTGTTTTTT
TRBD1,TRBV5-6,TRBJ1-2,-,CASSFGTGGYYGYTF,TGTGCCAGCAGCTTTGGGACAGGGGGGTACTATGGCTACACCTTC
-,TRBV6-1,TRBJ1-5,-,CASSDFLPAAQHF,TGTGCCAGCAGTGATTTTCTGCCCGCGGCCCAGCATTTT
TRBD1,TRBV6-5,TRBJ2-7,-,CASSFGQGGDEQYF,TGTGCCAGCAGTTTCGGACAGGGAGGCGACGAGCAGTACTTC
-,TRBV13,TRBJ2-2,-,CASSPGIRTGELFF,TGTGCCAGCAGCCCGGGAATAAGGACCGGGGAGCTGTTTTTT
TRBD1,TRBV4-1,TRBJ1-5,-,CASSQGRQGKSNQPQHF,TGCGCCAGCAGCCAAGGTCGACAGGGGAAAAGCAATCAGCCCCAGCATTTT
-,TRBV6-1,TRBJ1-1,-,CASSREATVNTEAFF,TGTGCCAGCAGCAGAGAAGCGACAGTGAACACTGAAGCTTTCTTT
TRBD1,TRBV19,TRBJ2-7,-,CASYDRVTNEQYF,TGTGCCAGTTACGACAGGGTAACGAACGAGCAGTACTTC